These 12 T cell receptor beta chains were all obtained from the same sample, sequenced in a study of cytomegalovirus exposure and HLA in healthy donors. PCR employed 60 Vbeta and 13 Jbeta primers. Assay used: immunoSEQ multiplex PCR; TCRdb lists only in-frame clones, some missing. The sample holds roughly 130,000 clones, approximately 61% seen once. What was sequenced was PBMCs. These receptors were obtained from a man in his thirties or forties in good health and CMV-seropositive.

J is TRBJ2-7 and V is TRBV28, with 9 bases lining up with TRBD2. The length of the CDR3 is 14 residues. The germline gives CDR1 MDHEN, CDR2 SYDVKM. V was clipped by 3 bases and J by 7 bases; unmatched bases: 7. This chain's CDR3 is CASSLASGIGEQYF. The CDR3 nucleotides are TGTGCCAGCAGTTTGGCTAGCGGGATAGGGGAGCAGTACTTC.

The rearrangement joins TRBV2 to TRBJ2-2; 10 nucleotides match TRBD2. The CDR3 is 15 residues long. Germline CDR1 is SNHLY and CDR2 is FYNNEI. Losses at the gene ends were 4 bases for V and 4 bases for J; bases not matched to a gene: 3. Written as DNA, the CDR3 is TGTGCCAGCAGTGCTAGCGGGAGCTCCACCGGGGAGCTGTTTTTT. The encoded protein is CASSASGSSTGELFF.

The V gene is TRBV10-3, the J gene TRBJ1-2, with 7 bases matching TRBD1. Germline V gene sequence: CDR1 ENHRY, CDR2 SYGVKD. This CDR3 is 16 amino acids long. The trim removed 6 bases at V and 0 bases at J, leaving 10 bases unmatched. The DNA for the CDR3 is TGTGCCATCAGCGCAACCCGGGGACAGACTAACTATGGCTACACCTTC. It codes for CAISATRGQTNYGYTF.

The V gene is TRBV5-1, the J gene TRBJ1-2, with 7 bases that match TRBD1. Trimming took 1 base from V and 8 from J; bases not matched to a gene: 14. Per germline, CDR1 SGHRS and CDR2 YFSETQ. The CDR3 sequence is 16 residues long. For the CDR3, the DNA is TGCGCCAGCAGCTTGATCGTTGACAGGGTCGGGAGAGGCTACACCTTC. Protein sequence: CASSLIVDRVGRGYTF.

The rearrangement links TRBV6-1 to TRBJ2-1; D is ambiguous. V was shortened by 5 bases and J by 3 bases, with 8 bases between the two germline ends. CDR1 and CDR2 (germline): MNHNS, SASEGT. There are 13 residues in the CDR3. CDR3 loop: CASSTDLYNEQFF. For the CDR3, the DNA is TGTGCCAGCAGTACAGACCTCTACAATGAGCAGTTCTTC.

The V and J genes are TRBV5-1 and TRBJ2-5; maybe TRBD1 (6 bases). Judging by the DNA end, TRBJ2-7 fits better; the J call may be wrong. The CDR3 runs 13 residues. CDR1 SGHRS and CDR2 YFSETQ come from the germline V gene. CDR3: CASSPGHAYEQYF. In nucleotides, the CDR3 is TGCGCCAGCAGTCCGGGACACGCGTACGAGCAGTACTTC.

This clone occurred a few times. CDR3 sequence (DNA): TGTGCCACCTTCCGGGGAGACACCGGGGAGCTGTTTTTT. Its translation: CATFRGDTGELFF. The V call is TRBV19, the J call TRBJ2-2; possibly TRBD2 for D (5 bases). The CDR3 runs to 13 residues. The germline V gene encodes CDR1 LNHDA and CDR2 SQIVND (reference sequence). V gave up 10 bases and J gave up 3 bases, with 12 bases separating them.

A few counts support this clone. The chain uses TRBV5-1 and TRBJ1-1; perhaps TRBD1 as D (5 bases). Germline-derived CDR1 and CDR2 are SGHRS and YFSETQ. V lost 4 bases to trimming and J lost 2 bases, with 15 bases between them. The length of the CDR3 is 15 residues. CDR3 bases: TGCGCCAGCAGCCCACTTACGACAGCTAACACTGAAGCTTTCTTT. Protein product: CASSPLTTANTEAFF.

This clone was counted between two and nine times. The genes are TRBV6-5 and TRBJ2-7; 8 nucleotides match TRBD1. V dropped 6 bases and J dropped 0; count of bases not matched to a gene: 4. CDR3 size: 14 residues. Germline-derived CDR1 and CDR2 are MNHEY and SVGAGI. CDR3 region: CASRRTGISYEQYF. The CDR3, as DNA: TGTGCCAGCAGGAGGACAGGGATCTCCTACGAGCAGTACTTC.

This clone was picked up a small number of times. The J gene is TRBJ1-3, the V gene TRBV28; the match to TRBD1 covers 8 bases. The J segment lost 0 bases and the V segment lost 0 bases, leaving 4 bases of the junction unmatched. Germline-derived CDR1 and CDR2 are MDHEN and SYDVKM. There are 17 residues in the CDR3. This chain's CDR3 is CASSLWMGTGSGNTIYF. The CDR3 nucleotides read TGTGCCAGCAGTTTATGGATGGGGACAGGCTCTGGAAACACCATATATTTT.

This rearrangement joins TRBV6-6 to TRBJ2-1; TRBD2 agrees at 7 bases. The length of the CDR3 is 14 residues. Germline V CDR1 and CDR2: MNHNY, SVGAGI (reference sequence). V shed 0 bases and J 5 bases; nucleotides not matched to a gene: 1. CDR3 in amino acids: CASSYSLADNEQFF. The CDR3, as DNA: TGTGCCAGCAGTTACTCCCTAGCGGACAATGAGCAGTTCTTC.

The rearrangement links TRBV5-1 to TRBJ1-2; the D gene is possibly TRBD1 (6 bases). The CDR3 contains 15 residues. The V and J ends lost 4 bases and 9 bases respectively, with 22 bases between them. Germline V gene lookup returns CDR1 SGHRS and CDR2 YFSETQ. The CDR3 region has the DNA TGCGCCAGCAGCGCGGGAGGAACAGGGTTCATGAGCTACACCTTC. It specifies CASSAGGTGFMSYTF.